These 3 T cell receptor beta chains came from one sample sequenced in a study of control samples from healthy donors and cancer patients. Measured with immunoSEQ multiplex PCR; TCRdb has only the in-frame clones, and not every one. The data contain roughly 88,000 clones, approximately 80% of them singletons. Material for sequencing was blood. The receptors stem from a man aged 25 to 40 in good health.

The chain employs TRBV6-1 and TRBJ1-2, with D possibly being TRBD1 (5 bases). V lost 0 bases and J 4 bases, leaving 9 bases between the germline ends. The length of the CDR3 is 14 residues. In germline, CDR1 is MNHNS, CDR2 SASEGT. CDR3 amino acids: CASSEAWDVYGYTF. In DNA form, the CDR3 reads TGTGCCAGCAGTGAAGCTTGGGACGTCTATGGCTACACCTTC.

Only a few counts were recorded for this clone. The J gene is TRBJ2-1, the V gene TRBV11-2; D remains ambiguous. Trimming shortened V by 0 bases and J by 6 bases, and 9 bases separated the two germline ends. CDR1 SGHAT and CDR2 FQNNGV come from the germline V gene. The CDR3 extends over 14 amino acids. The CDR3 bases are TGTGCCAGCAGCTTAGAGTTTGGACGCAATGAGCAGTTCTTC. It codes for CASSLEFGRNEQFF.

The rearrangement uses TRBV5-1 and TRBJ2-7; D gene ambiguous. Germline V lookup: CDR1 SGHRS, CDR2 YFSETQ. There are 14 residues in the CDR3. V dropped 3 bases and J dropped 4 bases, with 14 bases sitting between them. The CDR3 protein is CASSSQVSSYEQYF. Written as DNA, the CDR3 is TGCGCCAGCAGCTCCCAGGTCAGCAGTTACGAGCAGTACTTC.